This T cell receptor beta chain was retrieved from a study of blood T cells in healthy people across ages. Study-level points and caveats: CMV status of donors was unknown, possibly confounding expanded clonotype changes. Age advanced and TCR beta diversity per million T cells fell, roughly linearly.

Notes on this clonotype: What it recognizes is unknown.

Through a sample-barcoded 5' primer and a J-beta primer mix, a second PCR was run for about 6 to 11 cycles. Each cDNA molecule was tagged by a template-switch adaptor with 12 random nucleotides. TCRdb analysed the 5' RACE reads with MiXCR anew, one entry per CDR3 protein. In the table there are hundreds of thousands of distinct CDR3 sequences, around 49% of which are singletons. Trimming took 3 bases from V and 9 from J, leaving 5 bases between them. Germline-derived CDR1 and CDR2 are KGHDR and SFDVKD. This CDR3 is 11 amino acids long. This clonotype was sampled from a woman aged 55-69 years in good health. This chain links TRBV24-1 with TRBJ2-1; D is uncertain. The sample consisted of blood. The DNA for the CDR3 is TGTGCCACCAGTGATGCCTTTGAGCAGTTCTTC. It yields the protein CATSDAFEQFF.